This T cell receptor beta chain was recovered during a study of T cell responses to AZD1222 COVID-19 vaccine. The data were produced by immunoSEQ multiplex PCR, yet TCRdb's version contains in-frame clones alone and is incomplete. The data contain about 120,000 clones, more than 80% of them singletons. A note on this clone: Its target is not known.

Germline CDR1 LNHDA, CDR2 SQIVND (reference sequence). CDR3 length: 14 amino acids. V lost 3 bases to trimming and J lost 7 bases, with 16 bases between them. Findings and caveats of the study: Elevations in Spike-specific TCR breadth and depth followed administration of two AZD1222 doses. Researchers took repertoire samples only after the peak T cell response had come.

This TCR came from an adult in good health. The chain couples TRBV19 to TRBJ2-7, with D possibly matching TRBD1 (6 bases). Material: peripheral blood, obtained on day 0 of AZD1222 vaccination. For the CDR3, the DNA is TGTGCCAGTAGTATTGGCTCCAGGGGAACGGAGCAGTACTTC. Translated, it gives CASSIGSRGTEQYF.